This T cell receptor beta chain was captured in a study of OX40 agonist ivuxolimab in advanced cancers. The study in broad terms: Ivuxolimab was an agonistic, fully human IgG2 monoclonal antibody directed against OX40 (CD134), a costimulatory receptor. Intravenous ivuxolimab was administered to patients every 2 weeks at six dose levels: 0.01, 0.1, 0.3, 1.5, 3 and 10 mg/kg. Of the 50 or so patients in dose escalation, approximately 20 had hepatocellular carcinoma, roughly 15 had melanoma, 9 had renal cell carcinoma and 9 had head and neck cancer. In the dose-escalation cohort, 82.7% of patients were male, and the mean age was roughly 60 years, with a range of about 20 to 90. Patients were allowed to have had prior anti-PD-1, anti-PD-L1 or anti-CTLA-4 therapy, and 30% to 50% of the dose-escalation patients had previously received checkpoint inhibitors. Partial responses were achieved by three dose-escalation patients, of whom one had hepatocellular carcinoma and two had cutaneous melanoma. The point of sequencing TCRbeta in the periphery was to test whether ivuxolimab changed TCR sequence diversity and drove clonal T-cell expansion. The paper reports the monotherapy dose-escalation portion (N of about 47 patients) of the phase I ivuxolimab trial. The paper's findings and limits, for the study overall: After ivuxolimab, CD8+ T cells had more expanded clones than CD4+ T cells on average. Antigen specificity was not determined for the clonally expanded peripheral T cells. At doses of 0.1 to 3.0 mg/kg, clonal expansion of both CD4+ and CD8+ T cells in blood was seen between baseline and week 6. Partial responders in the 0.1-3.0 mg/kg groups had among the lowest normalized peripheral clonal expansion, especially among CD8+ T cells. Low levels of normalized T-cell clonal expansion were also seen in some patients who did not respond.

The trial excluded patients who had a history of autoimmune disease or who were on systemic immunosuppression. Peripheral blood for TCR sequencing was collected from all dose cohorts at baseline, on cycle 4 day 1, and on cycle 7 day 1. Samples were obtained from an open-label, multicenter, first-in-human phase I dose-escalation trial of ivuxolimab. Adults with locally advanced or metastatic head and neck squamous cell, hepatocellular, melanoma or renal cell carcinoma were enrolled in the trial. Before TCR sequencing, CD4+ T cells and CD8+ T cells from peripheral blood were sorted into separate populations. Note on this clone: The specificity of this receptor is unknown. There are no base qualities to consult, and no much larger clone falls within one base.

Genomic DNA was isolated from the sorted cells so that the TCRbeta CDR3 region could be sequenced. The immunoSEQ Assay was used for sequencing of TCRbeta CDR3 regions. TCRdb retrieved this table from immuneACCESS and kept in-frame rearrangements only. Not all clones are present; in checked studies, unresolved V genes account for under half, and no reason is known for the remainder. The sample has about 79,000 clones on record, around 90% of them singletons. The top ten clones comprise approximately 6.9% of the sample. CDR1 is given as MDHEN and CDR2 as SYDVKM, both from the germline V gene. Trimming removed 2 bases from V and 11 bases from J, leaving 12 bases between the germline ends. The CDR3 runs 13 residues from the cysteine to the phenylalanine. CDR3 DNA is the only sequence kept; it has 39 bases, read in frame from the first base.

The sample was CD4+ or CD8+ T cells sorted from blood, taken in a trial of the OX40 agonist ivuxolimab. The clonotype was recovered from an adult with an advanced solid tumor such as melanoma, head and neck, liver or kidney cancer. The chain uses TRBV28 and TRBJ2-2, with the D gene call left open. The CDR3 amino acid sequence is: CASSLLGKAELFF. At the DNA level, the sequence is TGTGCCAGCAGTTTACTGGGGAAGGCAGAGCTGTTTTTT.